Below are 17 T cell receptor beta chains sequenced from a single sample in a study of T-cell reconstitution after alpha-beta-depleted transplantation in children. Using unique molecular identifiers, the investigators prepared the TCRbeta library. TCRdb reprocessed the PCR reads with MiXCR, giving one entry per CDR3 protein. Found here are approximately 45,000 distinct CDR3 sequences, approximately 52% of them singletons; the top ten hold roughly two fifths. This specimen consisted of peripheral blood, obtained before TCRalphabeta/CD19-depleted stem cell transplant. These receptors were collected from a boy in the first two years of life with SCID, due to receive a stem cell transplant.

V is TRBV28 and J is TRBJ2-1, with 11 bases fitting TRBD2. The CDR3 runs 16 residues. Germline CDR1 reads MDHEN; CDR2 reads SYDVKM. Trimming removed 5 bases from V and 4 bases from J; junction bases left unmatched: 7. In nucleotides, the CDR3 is TGTGCCAGCAGTCGACGTACTAGCGGGGGTTACAATGAGCAGTTCTTC. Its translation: CASSRRTSGGYNEQFF.

The CDR3 reads CASSQEEGWETQYF. Written as DNA, the CDR3 is TGCGCCAGCAGCCAAGAGGAGGGGTGGGAGACCCAGTACTTC. The chain recombines TRBV4-3 with TRBJ2-5; D is perhaps TRBD2 (6 bases). This CDR3 region has 14 residues. The V end was cut by 0 bases, the J end by 5 bases, with 10 bases between. In germline, CDR1 is LGHNA, CDR2 YSLEER.

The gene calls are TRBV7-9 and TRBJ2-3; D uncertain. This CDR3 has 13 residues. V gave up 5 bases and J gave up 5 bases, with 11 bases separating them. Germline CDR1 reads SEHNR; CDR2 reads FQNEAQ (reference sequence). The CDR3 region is CASSPPARDTQYF. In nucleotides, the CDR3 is TGTGCCAGCAGCCCTCCGGCGAGAGATACGCAGTATTTT.

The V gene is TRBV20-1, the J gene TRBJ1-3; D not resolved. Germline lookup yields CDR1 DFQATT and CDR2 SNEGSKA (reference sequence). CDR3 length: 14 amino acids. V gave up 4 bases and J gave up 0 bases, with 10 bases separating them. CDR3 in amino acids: CSAMTVLSGNTIYF. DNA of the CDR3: TGCAGTGCTATGACGGTCCTCTCTGGAAACACCATATATTTT.

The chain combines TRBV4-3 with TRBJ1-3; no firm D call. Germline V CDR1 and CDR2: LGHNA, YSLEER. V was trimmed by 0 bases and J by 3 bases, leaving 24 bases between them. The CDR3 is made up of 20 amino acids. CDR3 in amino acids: CASSQDIFVTRLLCGNTIYF. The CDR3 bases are TGCGCCAGCAGCCAAGATATTTTCGTCACACGGCTGCTCTGTGGAAACACCATATATTTT.

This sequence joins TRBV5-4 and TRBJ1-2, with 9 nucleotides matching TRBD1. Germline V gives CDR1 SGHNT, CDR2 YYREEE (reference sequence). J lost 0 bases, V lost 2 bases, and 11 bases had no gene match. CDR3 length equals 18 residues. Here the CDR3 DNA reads TGTGCCAGCAGCTTCTTATTCGGACAGGGGCAGACTAACTATGGCTACACCTTC. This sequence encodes CASSFLFGQGQTNYGYTF.

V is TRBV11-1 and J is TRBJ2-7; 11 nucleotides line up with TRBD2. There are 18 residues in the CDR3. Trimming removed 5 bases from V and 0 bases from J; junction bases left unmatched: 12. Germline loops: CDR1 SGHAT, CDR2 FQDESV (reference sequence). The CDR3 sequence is CASSASGGLSLSSYEQYF. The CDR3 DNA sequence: TGTGCCAGCAGCGCTAGCGGGGGGCTTTCCTTGAGCTCCTACGAGCAGTACTTC.

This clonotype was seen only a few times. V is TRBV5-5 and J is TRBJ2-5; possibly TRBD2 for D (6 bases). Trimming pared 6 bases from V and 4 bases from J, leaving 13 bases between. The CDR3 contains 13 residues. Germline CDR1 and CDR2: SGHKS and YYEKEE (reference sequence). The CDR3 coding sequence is TGTGCCAGCACTTACAAGGGAGGAGAGACCCAGTACTTC. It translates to CASTYKGGETQYF.

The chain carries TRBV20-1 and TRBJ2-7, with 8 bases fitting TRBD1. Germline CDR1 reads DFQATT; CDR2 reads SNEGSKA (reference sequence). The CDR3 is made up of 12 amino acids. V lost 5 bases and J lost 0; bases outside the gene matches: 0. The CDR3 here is CSAQGASYEQYF. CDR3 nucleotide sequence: TGCAGTGCTCAGGGGGCCTCCTACGAGCAGTACTTC.

DNA of the CDR3: TGTGCCAGCAGCTTGGCCACAGGTTCCTACGAGCAGTACTTC. This sequence encodes CASSLATGSYEQYF. The V call is TRBV5-5, the J call TRBJ2-7, with D possibly being TRBD1 (5 bases). Germline CDR1 and CDR2: SGHKS and YYEKEE (reference sequence). The CDR3 sequence is 14 residues long. V gave up 0 bases and J gave up 1 base, with 8 bases separating them.

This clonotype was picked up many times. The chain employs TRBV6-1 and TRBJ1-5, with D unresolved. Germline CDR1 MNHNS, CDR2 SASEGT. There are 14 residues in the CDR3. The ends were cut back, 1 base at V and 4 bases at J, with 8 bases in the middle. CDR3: CASSEGPGNQPQHF. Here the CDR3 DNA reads TGTGCCAGCAGTGAAGGCCCTGGGAATCAGCCCCAGCATTTT.

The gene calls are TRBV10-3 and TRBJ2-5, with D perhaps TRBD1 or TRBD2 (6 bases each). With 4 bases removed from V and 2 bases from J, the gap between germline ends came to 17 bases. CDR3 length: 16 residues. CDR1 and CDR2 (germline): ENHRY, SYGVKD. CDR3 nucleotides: TGTGCCATCAGTGGCACGGCGGGGACACCACAAGAGACCCAGTACTTC. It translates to CAISGTAGTPQETQYF.

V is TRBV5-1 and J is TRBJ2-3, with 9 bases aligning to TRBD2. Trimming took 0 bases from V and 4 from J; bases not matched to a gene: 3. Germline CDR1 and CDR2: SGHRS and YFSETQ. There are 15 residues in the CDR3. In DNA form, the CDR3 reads TGCGCCAGCAGCTTGGGGGTAGCGGGGGCAGATACGCAGTATTTT. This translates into CASSLGVAGADTQYF.

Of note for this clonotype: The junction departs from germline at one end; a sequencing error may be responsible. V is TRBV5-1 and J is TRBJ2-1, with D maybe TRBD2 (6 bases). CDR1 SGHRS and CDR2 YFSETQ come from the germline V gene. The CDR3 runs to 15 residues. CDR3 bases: TGCGCTAGCAGCTTGGTATCCGGGGGCTACAATGAGCAGTTCTTC. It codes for CASSLVSGGYNEQFF.

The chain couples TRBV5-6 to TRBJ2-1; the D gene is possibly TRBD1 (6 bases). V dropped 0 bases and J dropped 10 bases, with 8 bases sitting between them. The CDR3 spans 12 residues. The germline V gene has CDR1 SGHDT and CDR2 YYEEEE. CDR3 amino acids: CASSLGTGEQFF. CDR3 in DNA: TGTGCCAGCAGCTTGGGTACAGGGGAGCAGTTCTTC.

The CDR3 DNA is TGTGCCAGCAGTACTAGCGGGGGGCGGAAAGAGACCCAGTACTTC. This sequence encodes CASSTSGGRKETQYF. The rearrangement links TRBV6-5 to TRBJ2-5; TRBD2 matches 12 bases. The junction had 4 bases not matched to a gene; V was cut back by 5 bases and J by 3 bases. This CDR3 is built from 15 residues. Germline lookup yields CDR1 MNHEY and CDR2 SVGAGI.

The CDR3 DNA sequence: TGCAGTGCTAGAGATCTCGGGACTAGCGGGGGGCCGAGCTCCTACAATGAGCAGTTCTTC. It yields the protein CSARDLGTSGGPSSYNEQFF. The J gene is TRBJ2-1, the V gene TRBV20-1; 15 bases agree with TRBD2. CDR1 is DFQATT, CDR2 SNEGSKA, per germline (reference sequence). Trimming removed 0 bases from V and 0 bases from J; junction bases left unmatched: 9. The CDR3 has 20 residues.